This T cell receptor (beta chain) was documented in a study of vaccination effects on CD4 cells after COVID-19. Study summary: It was a median of 72 days after the second dose that post-vaccine samples were obtained. Study-wide points: The study found that only 1 of 255 vaccine-induced clones from healthy vaccinees cross-reacted with common cold coronaviruses.

For this clone: Its matching antigen is unknown.

The CDR3 contains 21 residues. V gave up 7 bases and J gave up 3 bases; unmatched junction bases: 18. Germline V gives CDR1 KGHDR, CDR2 SFDVKD. Before any sequencing was done, the ViraFEST assay used viral peptide pools to expand antigen-specific CD4+ T cells. After roughly eleven days in culture, the CD4+ T cells were isolated. Two-dose BNT162b2 or mRNA-1273 vaccination was given to participants. None of the vaccinated had previously contracted SARS-CoV-2, and their nucleocapsid antibodies tested negative. Clones were sequenced by immunoSEQ multiplex PCR, and TCRdb holds only the in-frame ones, with some missing. The sample includes more than 35,000 clones, roughly 79% of them seen just once.

V is TRBV24-1 and J is TRBJ2-1, with 15 bases matching TRBD2. The TCR originated in a human donor who received a COVID-19 vaccine. Some clones in this sample may be carry-over from other donors' samples. Material: CD4+ T cells from PBMCs cultured with HCoV-NL63 spike peptides, obtained after COVID-19 vaccination. CDR3 in DNA: TGTGCCACCAGCCGGGACAGTTGGACTAGCGGGGGGGTCAAAAGCTACAATGAGCAGTTCTTC. It yields the protein CATSRDSWTSGGVKSYNEQFF.